A selection of T cell receptor beta chains follows, all from one sample in a study of OX40 agonist ivuxolimab in advanced cancers. The table came from immunoSEQ multiplex PCR; TCRdb's copy has only in-frame clones and leaves some out. The data hold approximately 87,000 clones, with approximately 89% observed a single time. Sequencing was performed on CD4+ or CD8+ T cells sorted from blood, taken in a trial of the OX40 agonist ivuxolimab. These receptor sequences come from an adult with an advanced solid tumor such as melanoma, head and neck, liver or kidney cancer. Each CDR3 is given with its conserved first and last residue. D genes are given only for firm matches.

j_call | v_call | d_call | cdr3_aa | cdr3_nt
TRBJ2-2 | TRBV5-1 | - | CASSSRSRVSGELFF | TGCGCCAGCAGCTCACGTTCCAGGGTTAGCGGGGAGCTGTTTTTT
TRBJ2-7 | TRBV19 | TRBD1 | CASSPRDRGSRSREQYF | TGTGCCAGTAGTCCCAGGGACAGGGGGAGTAGGTCTCGCGAGCAGTACTTC
TRBJ1-4 | TRBV10-3 | TRBD1 | CAISDLMSAGQIF | TGTGCCATCAGTGATCTTATGTCTGCGGGACAGATCTTT
TRBJ2-1 | TRBV7-3 | TRBD2 | CASSIAGGSYNEQFF | TGTGCCAGCAGCATAGCGGGAGGATCGTACAATGAGCAGTTCTTC
TRBJ1-1 | TRBV19 | - | CASSIRGLNTEAFF | TGTGCCAGTAGTATCAGGGGACTGAACACTGAAGCTTTCTTT
TRBJ2-2 | TRBV6-5 | - | CASTSWTYTGELFF | TGTGCCAGCACCAGCTGGACCTACACCGGGGAGCTGTTTTTT
TRBJ1-2 | TRBV28 | - | CASGPPGQRLYGYTF | TGTGCCAGCGGCCCCCCTGGACAGCGCCTCTATGGCTACACCTTC
TRBJ1-5 | TRBV18 | TRBD1 | CASSLNDRGRGSNQPQHF | TGTGCCAGCTCCTTAAACGACAGGGGGCGAGGAAGCAATCAGCCCCAGCATTTT
TRBJ1-2 | TRBV11-2 | - | CASSSAEIYGYTF | TGTGCCAGCAGCTCCGCAGAAATTTATGGCTACACCTTC
TRBJ1-2 | TRBV7-9 | - | CASSLAGTGLSYGYTF | TGTGCCAGCAGCTTAGCAGGGACGGGACTGTCATATGGCTACACCTTC
TRBJ2-1 | TRBV11-1 | - | CASSRDRAYNEQFF | TGTGCCAGCAGCCGGGACCGAGCTTACAATGAGCAGTTCTTC
TRBJ1-1 | TRBV28 | - | CASSSRWGAGDTEAFF | TGTGCCAGCAGTTCCCGCTGGGGGGCGGGGGACACTGAAGCTTTCTTT
TRBJ2-2 | TRBV30 | - | CAWSLVGELFF | TGTGCCTGGAGTTTAGTCGGGGAGCTGTTTTTT
TRBJ2-7 | TRBV29-1 | - | CSVDSDSPYEQYF | TGCAGCGTTGATTCCGACAGTCCCTACGAGCAGTACTTC
TRBJ1-1 | TRBV6-1 | - | CASSEARGWNTEAFF | TGTGCCAGCAGTGAAGCGCGGGGGTGGAACACTGAAGCTTTCTTT
TRBJ2-3 | TRBV6-6 | TRBD1 | CASSLGQGTDTQYF | TGTGCCAGCAGTTTGGGACAGGGCACAGATACGCAGTATTTT
TRBJ1-1 | TRBV9 | - | CASSVGEGYTEAFF | TGTGCCAGCAGCGTAGGCGAGGGGTACACTGAAGCTTTCTTT
TRBJ1-1 | TRBV7-2 | - | CASSQKGSLREAFF | TGTGCCAGCAGCCAAAAGGGCAGCCTCAGGGAAGCTTTCTTT
TRBJ2-7 | TRBV5-1 | - | CASRTTPEREQYF | TGCGCCAGCAGGACTACACCCGAACGCGAGCAGTACTTC
TRBJ2-5 | TRBV19 | TRBD2 | CASSILGTSGGYQETQYF | TGTGCCAGTAGTATATTGGGGACTAGCGGGGGATACCAAGAGACCCAGTACTTC